This T cell receptor beta chain was sequenced in a study of blood T cell repertoires in COVID-19. This CDR3 comprises 15 residues. J was trimmed by 8 bases and V by 3 bases; bases with no gene match: 7. Per the germline V gene, CDR1 is SGHTA and CDR2 is FQGNSA. Original processing notes: Reference gene primer amplification in the assay estimated nucleated cell counts. Clones were read by immunoSEQ multiplex PCR, and TCRdb kept only the in-frame ones, dropping some. For V, J and clone size, that table is used; D and trimming come from the DNA. The table has about 90,000 clones, around 88% seen once. The rearrangement uses TRBV7-2 and TRBJ2-2; 9 bases map to TRBD2. The sequencing sample was made of peripheral blood. The receptor was derived from an elderly man with active or convalescent COVID-19. This CDR3 is CASSFSLAGSGELFF. The CDR3 nucleotides are TGTGCCAGCAGCTTTAGCCTAGCGGGATCGGGGGAGCTGTTTTTT.